The 18 T cell receptor beta chains below come from one sample, sequenced in a study of blood T cell repertoires in COVID-19. Repertoires were generated with immunoSEQ multiplex PCR, while TCRdb's copy carries only in-frame clones and drops some. The data contain 350,000 to 450,000 clones, about nine tenths of them singletons. The sample consisted of peripheral blood. The receptors stem from a woman in her thirties or forties with COVID-19, enrolled during active disease.

This sequence joins TRBV28 and TRBJ2-3; the match to TRBD2 covers 8 bases. CDR1 is MDHEN and CDR2 is SYDVKM in the germline V gene. After removal of 3 bases from V and 6 bases from J, the junction contained 8 bases not matched to a gene. The CDR3 consists of 15 residues. CDR3 in DNA: TGTGCCAGCAGTTTTTTCGCGGGGGGCCCTGATACGCAGTATTTT. Its protein is CASSFFAGGPDTQYF.

CDR3 sequence: CASSFPTGNEQFF. CDR3 DNA: TGTGCCAGCAGCTTCCCTACAGGCAATGAGCAGTTCTTC. V usage is TRBV7-2 and J usage is TRBJ2-1; the D gene is possibly TRBD1 (5 bases). The V end was cut by 3 bases, the J end by 6 bases, with 9 bases between. The CDR3 totals 13 residues. Germline V lookup: CDR1 SGHTA, CDR2 FQGNSA.

This clone was seen more than once but under ten times. J is TRBJ1-6 and V is TRBV9, with 9 bases fitting TRBD1. This CDR3 spans 15 amino acids. Losses at the gene ends were 3 bases for V and 5 bases for J; bases not matched to a gene: 3. Germline loops: CDR1 SGDLS, CDR2 YYNGEE. The CDR3 spells CASSAGTGNNSPLHF. CDR3 nucleotides: TGTGCCAGCAGCGCCGGGACAGGGAATAATTCACCCCTCCACTTT.

This clone occurred once. The rearrangement joins TRBV25-1 to TRBJ2-3; D is possibly TRBD2 (6 bases). V was clipped by 6 bases and J by 3 bases, with 13 bases between them. The CDR3 contains 14 residues. Per germline, CDR1 MGHDK and CDR2 SYGVNS. The CDR3 here is CASRKSGRTDTQYF. CDR3 sequence (DNA): TGTGCCAGCAGGAAGTCAGGGAGGACAGATACGCAGTATTTT.

The chain carries TRBV7-2 and TRBJ2-5, with 11 bases matching TRBD2. The length of the CDR3 is 16 residues. V was pared by 5 bases and J by 5 bases, with 10 bases of the junction left unmatched. Per the germline V gene, CDR1 is SGHTA and CDR2 is FQGNSA. The CDR3, as DNA: TGTGCCAGCAGCGACCCTCTACTAGCGGGAGTGGAGACCCAGTACTTC. As protein: CASSDPLLAGVETQYF.

This clone came up once. The genes are TRBV6-5 and TRBJ1-1, with 7 bases that match TRBD1. The CDR3 extends over 15 amino acids. Germline CDR1 MNHEY, CDR2 SVGAGI. The V segment lost 0 bases and the J segment 5 bases; nucleotides outside the gene matches: 6. CDR3 bases: TGTGCCAGCAGTTACTCGAACAGGGGCAATACTGAAGCTTTCTTT. Encoded protein: CASSYSNRGNTEAFF.

The chain uses TRBV6-4 and TRBJ2-2; 8 bases are a match to TRBD1. The germline CDR1 and CDR2 sequences are MRHNA and SNTAGT. V was pared by 3 bases and J by 5 bases, with 5 bases of the junction left unmatched. The CDR3 sequence is 15 residues long. The CDR3 DNA reads TGTGCCAGCAGTGAGGGGACAGGACATACCGGGGAGCTGTTTTTT. Amino acids: CASSEGTGHTGELFF.

This chain connects TRBV5-1 to TRBJ2-7, with TRBD1 as a possible D gene (6 bases). The CDR3 is 15 amino acids. V was shortened by 2 bases and J by 4 bases, with 16 bases between the two germline ends. Germline-derived CDR1 and CDR2 are SGHRS and YFSETQ. Written as DNA, the CDR3 is TGCGCCAGCAGCTTTTCAGGGGAACTCATTTACGAGCAGTACTTC. Its translation: CASSFSGELIYEQYF.

The chain carries TRBV28 and TRBJ1-5; perhaps TRBD1 as D (6 bases). V was clipped by 5 bases and J by 0 bases, with 23 bases between them. CDR1 is MDHEN, CDR2 SYDVKM, per germline. The CDR3 extends over 19 amino acids. CDR3 residues: CASSHFGDKGLYSNQPQHF. The CDR3, as DNA: TGTGCCAGCAGTCACTTCGGGGACAAGGGTCTATATAGCAATCAGCCCCAGCATTTT.

The rearrangement links TRBV30 to TRBJ2-5; 8 nucleotides line up with TRBD1. The CDR3 runs to 14 residues. Germline V gene sequence: CDR1 GTSNPN, CDR2 SVGIG (reference sequence). V trimming: 4 bases; J trimming: 1 base; junction bases outside the gene matches: 5. The CDR3 nucleotides are TGTGCCTGGACCCTTACAGGGGGCCAAGAGACCCAGTACTTC. Translating it yields CAWTLTGGQETQYF.

The chain employs TRBV27 and TRBJ2-2, with 10 bases identical to TRBD2. This CDR3 region has 16 residues. Trimming cost V 3 bases and J 7 bases; bases outside gene matches: 8. Germline V gene sequence: CDR1 MNHEY, CDR2 SMNVEV (reference sequence). For the CDR3, the DNA is TGTGCCAGCAGTTTCTCACTAGCGGGGCTGCGCGGGGAGCTGTTTTTT. The encoded protein is CASSFSLAGLRGELFF.

The chain joins TRBV19 to TRBJ2-6; TRBD1 is a possible D gene (6 bases). V gave up 1 base and J gave up 0 bases, with 10 bases separating them. Germline V lookup: CDR1 LNHDA, CDR2 SQIVND (reference sequence). The CDR3 is made up of 17 amino acids. The CDR3 reads CASSIVTGFSGANVLTF. The DNA for the CDR3 is TGTGCCAGTAGTATAGTGACAGGTTTCTCTGGGGCCAACGTCCTGACTTTC.

The chain carries TRBV5-4 and TRBJ1-2; no definite D call. There are 15 residues in the CDR3. Germline loops: CDR1 SGHNT, CDR2 YYREEE (reference sequence). The V end lost 6 bases, the J end lost 0 bases, and 15 bases lay between the germline ends. This chain's CDR3 is CASTPHADANYGYTF. In nucleotides, the CDR3 is TGTGCCAGCACACCACACGCCGATGCTAACTATGGCTACACCTTC.

This rearrangement joins TRBV12-3 or TRBV12-4 to TRBJ2-2, with a tentative D call TRBD1 (6 bases). This CDR3 has 13 residues. V was pared by 8 bases and J by 6 bases, with 13 bases between. The CDR3: CASRQQGAGELFF. The CDR3 region has the DNA TGTGCCAGCCGGCAACAGGGCGCCGGGGAGCTGTTTTTT.

A single count supports this clone. The chain joins TRBV12-3 or TRBV12-4 to TRBJ2-5; D remains unclear. V lost 5 bases and J 4 bases, leaving 5 bases between the germline ends. The CDR3 is 11 residues long. CDR3 sequence (DNA): TGTGCCAGCAGTCAGATAGAGACCCAGTACTTC. It is translated as CASSQIETQYF.

The chain combines TRBV4-3 with TRBJ1-6, with 7 bases matching TRBD1. Germline V gene data show CDR1 as LGHNA and CDR2 as YSLEER. V shed 4 bases, J shed 5 bases, and the junction held 11 bases outside the gene matches. This CDR3 has 17 amino acids. The DNA of the CDR3 is TGCGCCAGCAGCCGGCTTTCAGGGGGTACGAATAATTCACCCCTCCACTTT. Its translation: CASSRLSGGTNNSPLHF.

The chain carries TRBV6-2 or TRBV6-3 and TRBJ1-1; D call uncertain. The CDR3 has 13 amino acids. From germline, CDR1 is MNHEY and CDR2 SVGEGT. Between the trimmed V and J ends, which lost 4 bases and 3 bases, there was a span of 9 bases. The CDR3 nucleotides are TGTGCCAGCAGTTCCCCGGTAGACACTGAAGCTTTCTTT. Translating it yields CASSSPVDTEAFF.

This clone was detected many times. The rearrangement joins TRBV6-2 or TRBV6-3 to TRBJ2-1; no reliable D call. The germline CDR1 and CDR2 sequences are MNHEY and SVGEGT. V lost 0 bases and J lost 0, with 3 bases in between. The CDR3 runs 14 residues. The CDR3 bases are TGTGCCAGCAGTTACTCTAGCTCCTACAATGAGCAGTTCTTC. Its translation: CASSYSSSYNEQFF.